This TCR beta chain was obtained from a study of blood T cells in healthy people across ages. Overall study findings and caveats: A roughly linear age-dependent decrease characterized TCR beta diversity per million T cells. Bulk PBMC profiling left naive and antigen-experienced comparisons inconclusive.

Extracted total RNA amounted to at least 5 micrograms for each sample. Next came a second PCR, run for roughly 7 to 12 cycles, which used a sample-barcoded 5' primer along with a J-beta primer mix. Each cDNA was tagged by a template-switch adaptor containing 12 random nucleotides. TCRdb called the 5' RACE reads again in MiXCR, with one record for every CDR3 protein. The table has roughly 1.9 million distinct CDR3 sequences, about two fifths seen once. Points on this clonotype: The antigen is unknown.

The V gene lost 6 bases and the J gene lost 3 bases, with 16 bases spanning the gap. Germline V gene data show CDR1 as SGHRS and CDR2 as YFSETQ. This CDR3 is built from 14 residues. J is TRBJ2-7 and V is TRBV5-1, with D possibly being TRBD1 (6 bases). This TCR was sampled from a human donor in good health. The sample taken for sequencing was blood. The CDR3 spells CASTPRAGDYEQYF. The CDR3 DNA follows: TGCGCCAGCACCCCCAGGGCAGGGGACTACGAGCAGTACTTC. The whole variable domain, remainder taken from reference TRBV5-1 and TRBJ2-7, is KAGVTQTPRYLIKTRGQQVTLSCSPISGHRSVSWYQQTPGQGLQFLFEYFSETQRNKGNFPGRFSGRQFSNSRSEMNVSTLELGDSALYLCASTPRAGDYEQYFGPGTRLTVT.